This T cell receptor (beta chain) stems from a study of T-cell reconstitution after alpha-beta-depleted transplantation in children. The CDR3 sequence is 14 residues long. V lost 7 bases, J lost 2 bases, and 7 bases stayed unmatched. Unique molecular identifiers were incorporated into the prepared TCRbeta library. Each CDR3 protein gets one entry after TCRdb re-called the PCR reads with MiXCR. The table records 250,000 to 350,000 distinct CDR3 sequences, 9.5% to 10% of them present only once. The material sequenced was PBMCs from the stem cell graft donor, taken from the stem cell graft. The chain couples TRBV12-3 or TRBV12-4 to TRBJ1-2; 7 bases match TRBD1. The source is a human donor who donated a stem cell graft to a child with SCID. CDR3 sequence: CASTQGGQNYGYTF. CDR3 sequence (DNA): TGTGCCAGCACACAAGGGGGACAGAACTATGGCTACACCTTC.